These 25 T cell receptor beta chains were all obtained from the same sample, sequenced in a study of cytomegalovirus exposure and HLA in healthy donors. Using immunoSEQ multiplex PCR, the repertoire was profiled, and TCRdb retains in-frame clones only, with some absent. The table has some 140,000 clones, less than 90% seen once. The specimen was PBMCs. The origin of the receptors is a young man in good health and CMV-seronegative.

The rearrangement uses TRBV19 and TRBJ2-7; 8 bases map to TRBD2. CDR1 is LNHDA, CDR2 SQIVND, per germline (reference sequence). The CDR3 is 13 residues long. With 6 bases clipped from V and 3 bases from J, the junction kept 4 bases outside the gene matches. CDR3 amino acids: CASSRGTSYEQYF. The CDR3 DNA follows: TGTGCCAGTAGCCGAGGGACTAGCTACGAGCAGTACTTC.

This chain uses TRBV2 with TRBJ1-2, with 8 nucleotides matching TRBD1. Germline assignment: CDR1 SNHLY and CDR2 FYNNEI. After removal of 2 bases from V and 3 bases from J, the junction contained 14 bases not matched to a gene. The CDR3 spans 18 residues. The CDR3 reads CASSEPRETGGLDYGYTF. In DNA form, the CDR3 reads TGTGCCAGCAGTGAACCACGGGAAACAGGGGGGTTAGACTATGGCTACACCTTC.

The V and J genes are TRBV6-1 and TRBJ2-7; maybe TRBD1 (5 bases). This CDR3 is built from 14 residues. Germline CDR1 is MNHNS and CDR2 is SASEGT. The V end was cut by 6 bases, the J end by 3 bases, with 15 bases between. This CDR3 reads CASSPVGANYEQYF. The CDR3 coding sequence is TGTGCCAGCAGCCCCGTTGGGGCGAACTACGAGCAGTACTTC.

This clone was recorded only once. This sequence joins TRBV27 and TRBJ2-3; 8 bases are shared with TRBD1. The germline V gene encodes CDR1 MNHEY and CDR2 SMNVEV (reference sequence). The trim removed 4 bases at V and 8 bases at J, leaving 2 bases unmatched. The CDR3 covers 12 residues. The CDR3 DNA follows: TGTGCCAGCAGTTCAGGGGGCGGTACGCAGTATTTT. This translates into CASSSGGGTQYF.

This clone was observed a handful of times. The rearrangement joins TRBV11-2 to TRBJ1-4; D is unresolved. Per germline, CDR1 SGHAT and CDR2 FQNNGV. V lost 8 bases and J lost 5, with 18 bases in between. The CDR3 spans 15 residues. In nucleotides, the CDR3 is TGTGCCAGCGGAGGGTTAGGGAGTTCAAATGAAAAACTGTTTTTT. Amino acid sequence: CASGGLGSSNEKLFF.

This clone occurred once. V and J are TRBV6-1 and TRBJ1-1; D possibly corresponds to TRBD1 (6 bases). This CDR3 region has 14 residues. V lost 2 bases to trimming and J lost 1 base, with 8 bases between them. CDR1 MNHNS and CDR2 SASEGT come from the germline V gene. For the CDR3, the DNA is TGTGCCAGCAGTGAAAGGGGGACGAACACTGAAGCTTTCTTT. Translated, it gives CASSERGTNTEAFF.

CDR3 sequence reads: CASSSPGQGSGNTIYF. The CDR3 nucleotides are TGTGCCAGCAGTTCCCCGGGACAGGGCTCTGGAAACACCATATATTTT. This chain uses TRBV6-5 with TRBJ1-3, with 9 bases identical to TRBD1. The CDR3 runs to 16 residues. Looked up from germline, CDR1 is MNHEY and CDR2 is SVGAGI. Trimming at V came to 4 bases and at J to 0 bases, leaving 4 bases not matched to a gene.

This clone has a single count. The chain uses TRBV18 and TRBJ2-7; 10 nucleotides align to TRBD1. The germline gives CDR1 KGHSH, CDR2 LQKENI. The CDR3 length is 18 residues. After removal of 3 bases from V and 2 bases from J, the junction contained 13 bases not matched to a gene. The CDR3 DNA follows: TGTGCCAGCTCACCCTTGTCGGGGCGGGACAGGGGCACCTACGAGCAGTACTTC. It codes for CASSPLSGRDRGTYEQYF.

The chain recombines TRBV4-3 with TRBJ2-3; 8 bases match TRBD2. Trimming cost V 0 bases and J 12 bases; bases outside gene matches: 5. The length of the CDR3 is 13 residues. Germline V gene sequence: CDR1 LGHNA, CDR2 YSLEER. Here the CDR3 reads CASSQDISGDQYF. The DNA of the CDR3 is TGCGCCAGCAGCCAAGATATTAGCGGGGACCAGTATTTT.

This chain connects TRBV5-6 to TRBJ1-1; TRBD1 matches at 10 bases. This CDR3 region has 15 residues. Germline V gene sequence: CDR1 SGHDT, CDR2 YYEEEE. J gave up 5 bases and V 3 bases, and 7 bases lay outside the gene matches. As DNA, the CDR3 is TGTGCCAGCAGCTCTCCGGGACAGGGGAGGACTGAAGCTTTCTTT. Encoded protein: CASSSPGQGRTEAFF.

The rearrangement joins TRBV7-2 to TRBJ2-2; TRBD1 agrees at 9 bases. Germline-derived CDR1 and CDR2 are SGHTA and FQGNSA. With V trimmed by 6 bases and J by 3 bases, 11 bases remained unmatched. This CDR3 is 17 amino acids long. This chain's CDR3 is CASSPRPGQGHTGELFF. CDR3 coding DNA: TGTGCCAGCAGTCCAAGACCGGGACAGGGTCACACCGGGGAGCTGTTTTTT.

The genes are TRBV5-6 and TRBJ1-2; D is unclear. Trimming removed 0 bases at V and 2 bases at J, with 14 bases between. From germline, CDR1 is SGHDT and CDR2 YYEEEE. The CDR3 runs 16 residues. In nucleotides, the CDR3 is TGTGCCAGCAGCTTGGAGCCTAGGACGGGGAACTATGGCTACACCTTC. Amino acid sequence: CASSLEPRTGNYGYTF. Variable domain in full (rest from reference TRBV5-6 and TRBJ1-2): DAGVTQSPTHLIKTRGQQVTLRCSPKSGHDTVSWYQQALGQGPQFIFQYYEEEERQRGNFPDRFSGHQFPNYSSELNVNALLLGDSALYLCASSLEPRTGNYGYTFGSGTRLTVV.

The chain has TRBV21-1 and TRBJ1-5; TRBD1, the table's D call, was not compared with the DNA. TRBV21-1 is shown as a pseudogene. This CDR3 is 18 amino acids long. CDR3 nucleotides: TGTGCCAGCAGCAAAGTGGATAGGACAGGTAGTTTATCGAGACCCCAGCATTTT. It specifies CASSKVDRTGSLSRPQHF.

V is TRBV9 and J is TRBJ1-4; D unresolved. V gave up 3 bases and J gave up 4 bases, with 10 bases separating them. This CDR3 contains 14 residues. CDR1 SGDLS and CDR2 YYNGEE come from the germline V gene. The CDR3 DNA sequence: TGTGCCAGCAGCGCCGAAGGGAGTAATGAAAAACTGTTTTTT. Its protein product is CASSAEGSNEKLFF.

This chain connects TRBV19 to TRBJ2-1; 9 bases are a match to TRBD2. Germline V gene sequence: CDR1 LNHDA, CDR2 SQIVND (reference sequence). V gave up 3 bases and J gave up 4 bases; unmatched junction bases: 10. The length of the CDR3 is 17 residues. CDR3 DNA: TGTGCCAGTAGTATCAGTTCGGGGCTAGCGGGATACAATGAGCAGTTCTTC. Its protein is CASSISSGLAGYNEQFF.

This chain connects TRBV28 to TRBJ1-5; D unclear. This CDR3 spans 15 amino acids. Germline-derived CDR1 and CDR2 are MDHEN and SYDVKM. Deletions cut 3 bases from V and 13 bases from J, with 22 bases between. CDR3 amino acids: CASSFFRKLFQRQHF. As DNA, the CDR3 is TGTGCCAGCAGTTTTTTCAGGAAACTCTTCCAACGGCAGCATTTT.

This clone was recorded once. CDR3 region: CATSRDLEGSWTQYF. The CDR3 nucleotides read TGTGCCACCAGCAGAGATCTTGAGGGTTCGTGGACCCAGTACTTC. The chain joins TRBV15 to TRBJ2-5, with a possible D match to TRBD2 (5 bases). The CDR3 runs 15 residues. Germline lookup yields CDR1 LNHNV and CDR2 YYDKDF (reference sequence). The V gene lost 0 bases and the J gene lost 7 bases, with 15 bases spanning the gap.

The V call is TRBV11-3, the J call TRBJ2-2, with D maybe TRBD2 (6 bases). The CDR3 is made up of 15 amino acids. Trimming removed 1 base at V and 6 bases at J, with 12 bases between. Germline V lookup: CDR1 SGHNT, CDR2 YENEEA. CDR3 loop: CASSLAPGVSGELFF. In DNA, the CDR3 is TGTGCCAGCAGCTTAGCGCCGGGGGTTTCCGGGGAGCTGTTTTTT.

The rearrangement joins TRBV18 to TRBJ2-3, with TRBD1 matching over 8 bases. J gave up 3 bases and V 2 bases, and 10 bases lay outside the gene matches. The germline CDR1 and CDR2 sequences are KGHSH and LQKENI. CDR3 length: 17 residues. CDR3 in DNA: TGTGCCAGCTCACCAACCTCGGACAGGGTAGTTACAGATACGCAGTATTTT. Translated: CASSPTSDRVVTDTQYF. Drawing the rest from reference TRBV18 and TRBJ2-3, the complete variable domain is NAGVMQNPRHLVRRRGQEARLRCSPMKGHSHVYWYRQLPEEGLKFMVYLQKENIIDESGMPKERFSAEFPKEGPSILRIQQVVRGDSAAYFCASSPTSDRVVTDTQYFGPGTRLTVL.

The chain employs TRBV28 and TRBJ2-2; a weak D match, TRBD1 (6 bases). Germline V gene data show CDR1 as MDHEN and CDR2 as SYDVKM. CDR3 length: 15 residues. Trimming left V 5 bases short and J 3 bases short, with 13 bases between. This chain's CDR3 is CASSIGGEDTGELFF. The CDR3 DNA is TGTGCCAGCAGTATAGGGGGTGAGGACACCGGGGAGCTGTTTTTT.

The chain recombines TRBV27 with TRBJ1-6; no clear D gene. The CDR3 has 15 residues. The V and J ends lost 0 bases and 4 bases respectively, with 7 bases between them. The V gene's germline CDR1 is MNHEY and CDR2 SMNVEV (reference sequence). CDR3 in amino acids: CASSLSQMYNSPLHF. CDR3 bases: TGTGCCAGCAGTTTATCACAAATGTATAATTCACCCCTCCACTTT.

The J gene is TRBJ2-5, the V gene TRBV4-2; 12 bases map to TRBD2. V trimming: 0 bases; J trimming: 1 base; junction bases outside the gene matches: 6. The germline V gene has CDR1 LGHNA and CDR2 YNFKEQ. The CDR3 length is 18 residues. CDR3 bases: TGTGCCAGCAGCCAAGATGGGCTAGCGGGGGGGCCCCAAGAGACCCAGTACTTC. Residues: CASSQDGLAGGPQETQYF.

The V call is TRBV25-1, the J call TRBJ2-1; D may be TRBD2 (5 bases). Per germline, CDR1 MGHDK and CDR2 SYGVNS. Deletions cut 4 bases from V and 5 bases from J, with 12 bases between. There are 14 residues in the CDR3. The CDR3 DNA reads as TGTGCCAGCAGTGCAGGTGGAGGAGACAATGAGCAGTTCTTC. Translation: CASSAGGGDNEQFF.

This chain uses TRBV7-9 with TRBJ2-7; TRBD1 matches 9 bases. J gave up 4 bases and V 7 bases, and 8 bases lay outside the gene matches. Germline V gene lookup returns CDR1 SEHNR and CDR2 FQNEAQ (reference sequence). The CDR3 spans 14 residues. The CDR3, as DNA: TGTGCCAGCACCCGGGACAGGGAAGTGTACGAGCAGTACTTC. The encoded protein is CASTRDREVYEQYF.

The chain carries TRBV28 and TRBJ1-5; D is unclear. Germline V gene data show CDR1 as MDHEN and CDR2 as SYDVKM. Trimming took off 3 bases at V and 5 bases at J, with 14 bases between the two ends. This CDR3 is built from 15 residues. DNA for the CDR3: TGTGCCAGCAGTTTTGGCAGGCGGGGAGATCAGCCCCAGCATTTT. Residues: CASSFGRRGDQPQHF.